This T cell receptor beta chain was observed in a study of T-cell memory formation after mild COVID-19. Of note for this clonotype: The antigen is undetermined.

Amplification by 5'RACE using constant-segment primers produced TCR alpha and TCR beta cDNA libraries that carried sample barcodes and UMIs. TCRdb independently ran MiXCR on the 5' RACE reads; one entry per CDR3 protein. Of fewer than 250,000 distinct CDR3 sequences listed, about a sixth are singletons. Study results and limitations: Clones shrinking between day 15 and 85 showed a balanced CD4/CD8 split, and those that grew later tilted toward CD4+.

This CDR3 has 14 amino acids. Trimming took 3 bases from V and 10 from J, leaving 16 bases between them. Germline CDR1 is KGHDR and CDR2 is SFDVKD. This TCR came from an adult woman who had mild COVID-19 (a few samples of this study predate the infection). Cell type and time point are not known. Sequencing was carried out using PBMCs or a T cell subset sorted from them (not recorded which). The chain combines TRBV24-1 with TRBJ2-3; D is uncertain. CDR3 sequence reads: CATSDQSGPSAQYF. The CDR3 bases are TGTGCCACCAGTGATCAATCCGGGCCATCGGCGCAGTATTTT.